This T cell receptor beta chain came from a study of shared clonotypes between healthy human individuals. General observations from the study: Collection of samples was limited to blood; tissue repertoires likely differ. The expectation was that sequencing depth would affect clonotype sharing among donors.

Sequencing was performed with immunoSEQ multiplex PCR; in TCRdb, only in-frame clones are kept and a portion is missing. This sample has hundreds of thousands of clones; roughly three quarters occur once, and the top ten carry roughly an eighth. About this clone itself: Its matching antigen is unknown.

The source material was PBMCs. This receptor was obtained from a woman aged 40 to 50 in good health. Some clones in this sample may be carry-over from other donors' samples.

The CDR3 DNA sequence: TGTGCCAGCAGCCCCCTGCGAAACGAGCAGTACTTC. Residues: CASSPLRNEQYF. V and J are TRBV28 and TRBJ2-7; the D is unclear. The CDR3 is 12 residues long. The V gene's germline CDR1 is MDHEN and CDR2 SYDVKM. The germline V and J ends were trimmed by 6 bases and 5 bases, with 11 bases remaining between them.